These 4 T cell receptor beta chains originate from one sample sequenced in a study of T cells in Graves' hyperthyroidism and ophthalmopathy. Amplified TCR beta CDR3 regions came from RNA transcripts. A first-round RT-PCR of the TCR CDR3 used the HTBI primer set. TCRdb reprocessed the multiplex PCR reads with MiXCR, giving one entry per CDR3 protein. The sample shows 550,000 to 600,000 distinct CDR3 sequences, 16% of them seen only once. Sequencing was carried out using blood. All receptors come from a woman aged 18-30 years with Graves' hyperthyroidism.

This chain uses TRBV28 with TRBJ2-3, with D hard to call. Trimming took 3 bases from V and 4 from J, leaving 11 bases between them. CDR3 size: 14 residues. Germline V gene sequence: CDR1 MDHEN, CDR2 SYDVKM. The CDR3 reads CASSFPASSDTQYF. The CDR3 DNA follows: TGTGCCAGCAGTTTCCCGGCTAGTTCAGATACGCAGTATTTT.

On this clonotype: This may stem from a read error, because a much larger clone lies one nucleotide away. The V gene is TRBV11-3, the J gene TRBJ2-7; D not resolved. V dropped 2 bases and J dropped 3 bases, with 11 bases sitting between them. CDR1 is SGHNT and CDR2 is YENEEA in the germline V gene. There are 14 residues in the CDR3. The CDR3 loop reads CASSLMRSVYEQYF. The DNA for the CDR3 is TGTGCCAGCAGCTTAATGCGGTCTGTCTACGAGCAGTACTTC.

This chain uses TRBV6-1 with TRBJ1-5; 7 nucleotides agree with TRBD1. Germline V gene data show CDR1 as MNHNS and CDR2 as SASEGT. Trimming cost V 6 bases and J 4 bases; bases outside gene matches: 6. There are 14 residues in the CDR3. The CDR3 protein is CASSSGGENQPQHF. The DNA for the CDR3 is TGTGCCAGCAGCTCAGGGGGGGAGAATCAGCCCCAGCATTTT.

This clonotype has a handful of counts. The rearrangement links TRBV6-1 to TRBJ2-6; D may be TRBD1 (6 bases). Germline CDR1 is MNHNS and CDR2 is SASEGT. Trimming took 6 bases from V and 1 from J, leaving 19 bases between them. The CDR3 runs to 18 residues. The chain's CDR3 is CASRSWAGANSGANVLTF. The CDR3 DNA follows: TGTGCCAGCAGAAGTTGGGCAGGGGCAAATTCTGGGGCCAACGTCCTGACTTTC.